The clone carrying this TCR beta chain was seen more than once but under ten times. Its antigen is not known. Other DNA sequences in this specimen translate into the identical CDR3. With 60 Vbeta and 13 Jbeta primers, the PCR was carried out. Sequenced by immunoSEQ multiplex PCR; TCRdb stores in-frame clones only, minus some. The data hold tens of thousands of clones, with about 80% observed a single time. This entry belongs to a study of cytomegalovirus exposure and HLA in healthy donors. Study results and caveats: Fewer than 200 TCR beta chains were listed as cytomegalovirus-associated. The authors considered a cluster of highly shared sequence variants likely to be a sequencing artifact. Presence/absence analyses assumed roughly uniform sequencing depth across donors. Apparent HLA restriction characterized most CMV-associated TCR beta chains in a later analysis.

The CDR3 contains 13 residues. Germline V lookup: CDR1 SGHKS, CDR2 YYEKEE (reference sequence). Trimming stripped 5 bases from V and 5 bases from J, with 14 bases between. The chain joins TRBV5-5 to TRBJ2-7; D might be TRBD2 (6 bases). The TCR originated in a man between 60 and 75 years old in good health and CMV-seropositive. Sequenced material: PBMCs. The CDR3 DNA reads TGTGCCAGCAGTCTGGGATGGGGGGACGAGCAGTACTTC. It specifies CASSLGWGDEQYF.